The clone carrying this T cell receptor beta chain was counted many times. Antigen specificity is unknown. Unique molecular identifiers were attached to individual cDNA molecules. A single record per CDR3 protein comes from TCRdb applying MiXCR to the 5' RACE reads. The sample carries around 46,000 distinct CDR3 sequences, roughly 10% recorded once. This record comes from a study of early T cells in non-severe SARS-CoV-2 infection. About the study: The chains were unpaired, and the sequenced material was bulk RNA from unsorted whole blood.

CDR1 is MNHEY, CDR2 SVGEGT, per germline. V was pared by 6 bases and J by 4 bases, with 9 bases of the junction left unmatched. The CDR3 sequence is 15 residues long. Findings and caveats of the study: There was a bias toward anti-spike CD8 responses in VDJdb matching, which missed private and CD4 specificities.

This TCR came from an adult who was a healthcare worker with PCR-confirmed SARS-CoV-2 infection or an uninfected control (not recorded which). The sequencing input was whole blood. The rearrangement links TRBV6-2 or TRBV6-3 to TRBJ2-1; 7 positions match TRBD2. CDR3 residues: CASSLISGLYNEQFF. In DNA, the CDR3 is TGTGCCAGCAGCCTCATATCGGGACTATACAATGAGCAGTTCTTC.